One T cell receptor (beta chain) is described in this entry. TCRdb's copy holds only in-frame clones and misses some; the assay was immunoSEQ multiplex PCR. This sample has 65,000 to 90,000 clones, with roughly 89% found just once. This CDR3 is built from 14 residues. The J segment lost 4 bases and the V segment lost 4 bases, leaving 6 bases of the junction unmatched. From germline, CDR1 is GTSNPN and CDR2 SVGIG (reference sequence). These data belong to a study of blood T cell repertoires in COVID-19. Study details: Samples came from the United States, Italy and Spain, spanning acute and convalescent COVID-19.

The specimen sequenced was peripheral blood. This TCR derives from a human donor in a cohort sampled during active COVID-19. The chain couples TRBV30 to TRBJ2-3, with 9 bases identical to TRBD1. CDR3 in amino acids: CAWTPWTGADTQYF. The CDR3 coding sequence is TGTGCCTGGACGCCATGGACAGGGGCAGATACGCAGTATTTT.